Each of the 18 T cell receptor beta chains below was sequenced from the same sample in a study of CD8 T cells in Susac syndrome. The authors reverse transcribed roughly 0.5 to 1 ug RNA with random hexamers. One entry per CDR3 protein, called by TCRdb with MiXCR from the immunoSEQ multiplex PCR reads. The data show some 100,000 distinct CDR3 sequences, 90% to 95% seen once. The specimen was CD4+ T cells from PBMCs. The source is a human donor with multiple sclerosis.

This clonotype came up once. This chain connects TRBV6-2 or TRBV6-3 to TRBJ1-5; D uncertain. Trimming took off 0 bases at V and 1 base at J, with 7 bases between the two ends. CDR3 length equals 15 residues. Looked up from germline, CDR1 is MNHEY and CDR2 is SVGEGT. CDR3 DNA sequence: TGTGCCAGCAGTTACTCCCGGTCCAGCAATCAGCCCCAGCATTTT. Its protein is CASSYSRSSNQPQHF.

This chain joins TRBV11-2 and TRBJ2-4, with a possible D match to TRBD2 (5 bases). Trimming stripped 4 bases from V and 0 bases from J, with 16 bases between. The CDR3 length is 17 residues. Germline-derived CDR1 and CDR2 are SGHAT and FQNNGV. CDR3 sequence: CASSSPGGRIAKNIQYF. CDR3 coding DNA: TGTGCCAGCAGCTCCCCTGGAGGAAGAATAGCCAAAAACATTCAGTACTTC.

In its sample, this clonotype was seen a few times. This chain links TRBV7-9 with TRBJ2-7, with D possibly being TRBD2 (6 bases). Trimming removed 4 bases from V and 5 bases from J, with 9 bases in between. The CDR3 contains 12 residues. The germline CDR1 and CDR2 sequences are SEHNR and FQNEAQ (reference sequence). CDR3 sequence reads: CASSSTGDEQYF. The CDR3 region has the DNA TGTGCCAGCAGCTCAACGGGGGACGAGCAGTACTTC.

This chain links TRBV12-3 or TRBV12-4 with TRBJ1-4; D gene ambiguous. V was shortened by 6 bases and J by 0 bases, with 11 bases between the two germline ends. The CDR3 has 15 amino acids. The CDR3 spells CASSLNPATNEKLFF. CDR3 DNA sequence: TGTGCCAGCAGCCTAAACCCAGCAACTAATGAAAAACTGTTTTTT.

The rearrangement uses TRBV15 and TRBJ1-5, with 9 bases fitting TRBD1. The germline V gene has CDR1 LNHNV and CDR2 YYDKDF (reference sequence). The CDR3 loop spans 15 amino acids. Losses at the gene ends were 5 bases for V and 7 bases for J; bases not matched to a gene: 9. DNA of the CDR3: TGTGCCACCAGCCCTGACAGGGGGACCGGACAGCCCCAGCATTTT. This translates into CATSPDRGTGQPQHF.

The chain joins TRBV7-2 to TRBJ2-7, with 9 positions matching TRBD1. CDR1 SGHTA and CDR2 FQGNSA come from the germline V gene. V was clipped by 6 bases and J by 1 base; unmatched bases: 10. The CDR3 loop spans 16 amino acids. The CDR3: CASRRVSGTGSYEQYF. CDR3 nucleotides: TGTGCCAGCAGGCGTGTGTCCGGGACAGGGTCCTACGAGCAGTACTTC.

The gene calls are TRBV5-1 and TRBJ1-5; TRBD1 agrees at 8 bases. CDR1 SGHRS and CDR2 YFSETQ come from the germline V gene. With V trimmed by 4 bases and J by 6 bases, 9 bases remained unmatched. The CDR3 spans 15 residues. The CDR3 reads CASSPGQGRTQPQHF. The CDR3 DNA reads as TGCGCCAGCAGCCCCGGACAGGGAAGAACTCAGCCCCAGCATTTT.

V and J are TRBV10-3 and TRBJ2-4; D is possibly TRBD1 (6 bases). The V gene's germline CDR1 is ENHRY and CDR2 SYGVKD. V dropped 0 bases and J dropped 15 bases, with 9 bases sitting between them. The length of the CDR3 is 11 residues. CDR3 protein: CAISESGHWYF. The CDR3 DNA is TGTGCCATCAGTGAGTCGGGACATTGGTACTTC.

The gene calls are TRBV20-1 and TRBJ1-3, with TRBD1 matching over 8 bases. The CDR3 is made up of 14 amino acids. V shed 2 bases, J shed 2 bases, and the junction held 2 bases outside the gene matches. Germline CDR1 and CDR2: DFQATT and SNEGSKA (reference sequence). The CDR3 bases are TGCAGTGCTAGACCAGGGGGCCCTGGAAACACCATATATTTT. Translating it yields CSARPGGPGNTIYF.

In this sample, this clonotype turned up once. CDR3 region: CASSQDGLAGGRNTQYF. In nucleotides, the CDR3 is TGCGCCAGCAGCCAAGATGGACTAGCGGGGGGGCGGAATACGCAGTATTTT. V is TRBV4-3 and J is TRBJ2-3; 15 bases are a match to TRBD2. The V and J ends lost 0 bases and 7 bases, in that order; junction bases with no gene match: 5. CDR1 and CDR2 (germline): LGHNA, YSLEER. The CDR3 is 17 residues long.

The chain combines TRBV7-2 with TRBJ2-2; 7 bases are a match to TRBD1. V was clipped by 10 bases and J by 7 bases; unmatched bases: 12. Germline V gene sequence: CDR1 SGHTA, CDR2 FQGNSA. The CDR3 length is 14 residues. In DNA form, the CDR3 reads TGTGCCAAGCGCCTTACAGGGGCGAACGGGGAGCTGTTTTTT. Protein product: CAKRLTGANGELFF.

V gene TRBV18 combines with J gene TRBJ2-3; 11 nucleotides agree with TRBD2. Germline CDR1 and CDR2: KGHSH and LQKENI. J was trimmed by 5 bases and V by 8 bases; bases with no gene match: 9. The CDR3 runs 15 residues. The CDR3 region has the DNA TGTGCCAGCCGCGAGGGACTAGCGGTCAAAGATACGCAGTATTTT. This codes for CASREGLAVKDTQYF.

The chain joins TRBV2 to TRBJ2-3, with a possible D match to TRBD2 (5 bases). Germline CDR1 is SNHLY and CDR2 is FYNNEI. This CDR3 has 12 amino acids. Trimming took off 3 bases at V and 14 bases at J, with 15 bases between the two ends. CDR3 nucleotides: TGTGCCAGCAGTGATTCCGGACTCCCCCCGTATTTT. Its translation is CASSDSGLPPYF. The full variable domain, with the rest looked up from reference TRBV2 and TRBJ2-3, is EPEVTQTPSHQVTQMGQEVILRCVPISNHLYFYWYRQILGQKVEFLVSFYNNEISEKSEIFDDQFSVERPDGSNFTLKIRSTKLEDSAMYFCASSDSGLPPYFGPGTRLTVL.

The chain couples TRBV4-2 to TRBJ2-7, with D maybe TRBD1 (7 bases). Trimming took 4 bases from V and 11 from J, leaving 18 bases between them. Germline CDR1 LGHNA, CDR2 YNFKEQ. CDR3 size: 13 residues. The CDR3 DNA follows: TGTGCCAGCAGCCGGGAACCTACAGGGGAGGAGTACTTC. It translates to CASSREPTGEEYF.

To note about this clonotype: A junction boundary mismatches the germline segment, possibly from a read error. This sequence joins TRBV10-3 and TRBJ2-3; 9 nucleotides agree with TRBD2. The CDR3 loop spans 13 amino acids. Germline CDR1 and CDR2: ENHRY and SYGVKD. CDR3 DNA sequence: TGTGCCAGCTCCGGGACTAGCATAGATACGCAGTATTTT. Its translation: CASSGTSIDTQYF.

This clonotype was found once. This chain connects TRBV18 to TRBJ1-5; D gene ambiguous. The V and J ends lost 6 bases and 0 bases respectively, with 3 bases between them. The CDR3 covers 12 residues. Germline CDR1 reads KGHSH; CDR2 reads LQKENI. CDR3 in DNA: TGTGCCAGCTCTCCTAGCAATCAGCCCCAGCATTTT. Protein: CASSPSNQPQHF.

The chain joins TRBV4-2 to TRBJ2-7; the D gene is possibly TRBD2 (5 bases). CDR3 length: 14 amino acids. Germline assignment: CDR1 LGHNA and CDR2 YNFKEQ. Trimming stripped 0 bases from V and 3 bases from J, with 9 bases between. Written as DNA, the CDR3 is TGTGCCAGCAGCCAAGATCTGGACTTCTACGAGCAGTACTTC. Translating gives CASSQDLDFYEQYF.

V gene TRBV2 combines with J gene TRBJ2-4; 7 bases match TRBD1. Losses at the gene ends were 6 bases for V and 8 bases for J; bases not matched to a gene: 13. The V gene's germline CDR1 is SNHLY and CDR2 FYNNEI. CDR3 size: 15 residues. The CDR3 nucleotides read TGTGCCAGCAGCGAGAGACAGGGAAAAAATGACATTCAGTACTTC. Translated: CASSERQGKNDIQYF.